This T cell receptor (beta chain) was captured by sequencing in a study of cytomegalovirus exposure and HLA in healthy donors (dated by TCRdb to between 2016 and 2019). Regarding the research as a whole: According to an earlier analysis of 587 of the donors, 200 million or so T cells yielded 117 million unique TCR beta sequences and about 300 Gb of sequence data. About 280 gigabases of sequencing data and around 90 million unique TCR sequences made up an early release that covered 500 to 700 HLA-typed donors. Among the roughly 430 genotyped donors, approximately 81% belonged to the genetic ancestry cluster associated with self-reported Caucasian donors. The study aimed to test whether signatures of past pathogen exposure could be identified by cataloging public T cell receptors. The study profiled the T cell repertoires of 666 subjects by immunosequencing and related them to cytomegalovirus serostatus. In addition to the first cohort of 650 to 750 subjects, a separate validation cohort of 120 different subjects was used. The study combined high-throughput TCR immunosequencing, statistical association of individual TCRs with disease status, and machine learning to predict cytomegalovirus infection status. A later analysis re-analyzed previously published TCR beta repertoires from roughly 690 donors and added high-resolution HLA genotyping to study TCR occurrence patterns. In the later analysis, no new phenotypic data were used to find candidate immune exposures; instead, reliance was placed on TCR beta sequences and their occurrence across donors. An earlier analysis of some 600 of the donors applied high-throughput TCR beta sequencing to assess whether each TCR beta V gene segment acted as functional or pseudogenic. Donor age, sex, ethnicity and CMV serostatus were compiled alongside the repertoire data. A later genetic analysis used genome-wide SNP genotypes for about three fifths of the 666 donors, treating that subset as a discovery cohort. Every discovery cohort repertoire had been produced on one sequencing platform. HLA typing covered class I and class II loci at four-digit resolution. The number of donors typed differed by locus, with about 629-630 for A, B, C, DRB1 and DQB1, around 500 for DQA1, 600 to 610 for DPA1, and around 450 for DPB1. Four or five DR-DQ haplotypes were handled as single units for association and clustering because linkage in the cohort was strong. Among under 450 genotyped donors of the cohort, an average of about 240,000 unique TCR beta nucleotide sequences were sequenced per donor, roughly 20% of them non-productive.

The cohort was made up of about 610 healthy bone marrow donors. At the time of sampling, every cohort member was nominally healthy, though immune exposures that went unrecorded were likely present. The donor was CMV seropositive and belonged to the group of 250 to 300 seropositive cohort members. A peripheral blood sample was provided by each donor, and peripheral blood mononuclear cells were used for TCR beta sequencing. The Qiagen DNeasy Blood Extraction Kit was used to extract genomic DNA from the blood cell samples. As concerns this clone: The target of this receptor is not known. Base qualities are missing; no much larger clone stands one base away.

Library creation used the immunoSEQ multiplex PCR assay. A mixture of 60 forward primers for TCR Vbeta segments and 13 reverse primers for TCR Jbeta segments was used in the multiplex PCR. A multiplex PCR assay on genomic DNA amplified the CDR3 region of rearranged TCR beta genes. On the Illumina HiSeq System, the amplified TCR beta libraries were sequenced as 87-base-pair reads. Regarding the original processing steps: Across the 700 or so repertoires, a later analysis counted roughly 84 million unique TCR beta chains, roughly 11 million of which were shared by at least two donors. Raw reads were error-corrected and collapsed into unique sequences by a nearest-neighbor algorithm in which closely related sequences were merged to remove PCR and sequencing errors. V, D and J gene segments were assigned by aligning CDR3 sequences to IMGT reference sequences. Each retained sequence needed at least a six-nucleotide match to both a V gene segment and a J gene segment. Rearrangements were classified as productive when the CDR3 lacked stop codons and remained in frame with V and J, and all other rearrangements were classified as non-productive. CDR3 was defined according to IMGT convention as the region running from the second conserved V-encoded cysteine to the conserved J-encoded phenylalanine. In an earlier analysis of around 570 of the donors, sequences lacking an unambiguous match to a single V gene segment were excluded. An earlier analysis of around 600 of the donors classified V segments as functional when productive rearrangements were above 56.7% and as segregating when the standard deviation between donors was above 5%. A statistical classification framework was developed to diagnose cytomegalovirus status using the catalog of TCR beta chain sequences. V and J gene assignment, in a later analysis, came from comparing TCR nucleotide sequences with IMGT/GENE-DB human TR gene sequences. In a later analysis, CDR3 sequences and most-parsimonious VDJ recombination scenarios were assigned using the TCRdist pipeline. In a later analysis, each TCR beta chain was defined by its CDR3 amino acid sequence together with its V-gene family, and reads lacking a unique V-gene family were excluded. A later analysis removed 600 or so highly shared, low-generation-probability nucleotide sequences to deal with suspected cross-contamination and a sequencing artifact. For each public chain, a later analysis derived a clonal expansion index from normalized ranks of inferred template counts within each repertoire. A later analysis computed generation probabilities with a VDJ recombination model fitted to out-of-frame rearrangements, and checked the results against IGoR. A later analysis scored TCR-TCR, TCR-HLA and TCR-CMV co-occurrence with hypergeometric tests, applying a repertoire-size bias correction to TCR pairs. A later analysis estimated false discovery rates by permuting HLA or CMV assignments 20 times. A later analysis grouped co-occurring TCRs with DBSCAN, adding TCRdist sequence similarity when clustering within HLA-allele-positive subsets. Co-occurrence clustering excluded repertoires with fewer than 30,000 or more than 120,000 public chains, plus five with anomalous nucleotide sharing. TCRdb mirrors the immuneACCESS table, restricted to in-frame sequences. Some clones are absent from its copies; in checked studies, under half trace to an unresolved V gene, and the reason for the others is unknown. Clone size and V and J calls were adopted from that table, with D and trimming inferred from the DNA. The sample table contains about 160,000 clones; only one count was recorded for around 60% of them. The ten biggest clones cover about 7.1% of the sample.

From V the trimming removes 9 bases and from J it removes 8 bases, while the gene matches leave 7 bases of the junction unaccounted for. The CDR3 runs 12 residues from the cysteine to the phenylalanine. Only the CDR3 portion is preserved as DNA: 36 bases, with reading frame beginning at the first base. Based on the germline V gene, the CDR1 and CDR2 sequences are SGHVS and FQNEAQ. Results the study describes overall, beyond this receptor: Some IMGT-functional V segments, including TRBV6-2 and TRBV6-3, could not be told apart with the 87-base-pair reads, so those segments were excluded. Most TCR sequences were seen in very few donors, while some public TCRs were found in many individuals. Seventeen rarely observed V segments, including chromosome 9 orphons, were excluded from the earlier analysis of about 600 of the donors because counts were too low. Correlated functional status among segregating V segments might be attributable to linkage disequilibrium, but an unknown experimental factor could not be ruled out. In an earlier analysis of 450 to 750 of the donors, most TCR beta V segments appeared in productive rearrangements about 87% or about 30% of the time, broadly matching IMGT annotations. This cohort had only TCR beta chains sequenced, and the lack of alpha or paired-chain data limited which features could be detected. V-gene and J-gene trimming of TCR beta chains was associated with a missense DCLRE1C variant in a later genetic analysis, and the association was replicated in an independent cohort. Assigning TCR associations to individual alleles was difficult when HLA alleles, especially DR and DQ, strongly co-occurred. A later analysis found that HLA-associated TCR beta chains were more clonally expanded and had lower generation probabilities than equally common non-associated chains. Roughly uniform sequencing depth across donors was assumed in presence/absence analyses, although this assumption may not hold. A cluster of highly shared sequence variants was judged likely to be a technical artifact of the sequencing pipeline. In a later analysis, the rate of TCR association differed among HLA loci, with DRB1 alleles having the most associated TCRs and HLA-C alleles having the fewest. In a later analysis, several top co-occurrence clusters were reported to appear linked to parvovirus B19, influenza, CMV and Epstein-Barr virus. A later analysis found that most CMV-associated TCR beta chains appeared HLA-restricted, with HLA associations seemingly driven largely by CMV exposure. The only immune exposure information available for the cohort was CMV serostatus. A few of the identified cytomegalovirus-associated TCR beta chains were confirmed in vitro to be specific for cytomegalovirus antigens. According to the authors, the approach could potentially be generalized to other disease states and immunological phenotypes. Cytomegalovirus status was reported to be diagnosed by the classifier with high specificity and sensitivity in both the original and validation cohorts. A later analysis associated 15,000 or so TCR beta sequences with specific HLA alleles at a false discovery rate of 0.05. In the study, 150 to 200 TCR beta chains were listed as associated with cytomegalovirus. A later genetic analysis reported fewer N-insertions in productive TCRs among donors in an Asian-associated ancestry cluster than the roughly 690-donor mean. A further reported finding was that TCR beta sequences accurately predicted the HLA-A and HLA-B alleles for most subjects in the first cohort. HLA typing was unavailable for some donors at each locus, so association tests used only the typed subset.

Sequencing was done on a sample of PBMCs. The clonotype was recovered from a woman in her fifties or sixties in good health and CMV-seropositive. The V and J genes are TRBV7-8 and TRBJ1-2; 9 middle bases align to TRBD1. CDR3 protein: CASSPQGAGYTF. The nucleotide sequence is TGTGCCAGTTCCCCACAGGGGGCGGGCTACACCTTC.